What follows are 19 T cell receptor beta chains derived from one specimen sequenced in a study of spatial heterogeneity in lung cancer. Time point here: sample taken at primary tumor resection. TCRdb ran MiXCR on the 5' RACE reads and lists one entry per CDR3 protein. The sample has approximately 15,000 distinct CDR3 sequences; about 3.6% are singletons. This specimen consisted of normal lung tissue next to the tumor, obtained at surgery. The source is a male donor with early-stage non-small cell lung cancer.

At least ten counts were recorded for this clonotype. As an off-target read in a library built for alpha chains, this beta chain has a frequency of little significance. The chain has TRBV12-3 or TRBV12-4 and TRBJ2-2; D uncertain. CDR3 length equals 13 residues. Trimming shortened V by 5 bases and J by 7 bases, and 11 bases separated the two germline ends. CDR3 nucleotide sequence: TGTGCCAGCAGTAGCCGGCCGGTCGGGGAGCTGTTTTTT. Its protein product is CASSSRPVGELFF.

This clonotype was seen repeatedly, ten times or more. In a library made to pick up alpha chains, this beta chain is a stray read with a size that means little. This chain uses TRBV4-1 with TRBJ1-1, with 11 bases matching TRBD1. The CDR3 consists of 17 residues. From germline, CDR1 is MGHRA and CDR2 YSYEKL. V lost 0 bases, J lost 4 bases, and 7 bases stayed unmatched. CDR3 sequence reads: CASSQEPGQGAFTEAFF. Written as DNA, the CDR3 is TGCGCCAGCAGCCAAGAACCCGGACAGGGGGCGTTCACTGAAGCTTTCTTT.

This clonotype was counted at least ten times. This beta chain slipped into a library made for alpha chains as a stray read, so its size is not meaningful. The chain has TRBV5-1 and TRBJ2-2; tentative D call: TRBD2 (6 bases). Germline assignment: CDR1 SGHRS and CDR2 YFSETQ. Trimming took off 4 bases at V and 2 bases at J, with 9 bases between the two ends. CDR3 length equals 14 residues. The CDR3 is CASSKAGNTGELFF. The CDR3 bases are TGCGCCAGCAGCAAAGCGGGTAACACCGGGGAGCTGTTTTTT. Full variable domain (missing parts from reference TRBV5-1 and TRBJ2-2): KAGVTQTPRYLIKTRGQQVTLSCSPISGHRSVSWYQQTPGQGLQFLFEYFSETQRNKGNFPGRFSGRQFSNSRSEMNVSTLELGDSALYLCASSKAGNTGELFFGEGSRLTVL.

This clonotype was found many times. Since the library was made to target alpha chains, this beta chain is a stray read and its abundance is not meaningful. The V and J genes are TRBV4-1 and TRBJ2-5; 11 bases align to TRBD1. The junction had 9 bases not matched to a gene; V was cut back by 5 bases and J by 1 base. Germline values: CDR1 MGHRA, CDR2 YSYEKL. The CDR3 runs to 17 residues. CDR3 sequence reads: CASSRTGGQGAQETQYF. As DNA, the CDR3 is TGCGCCAGCAGCAGAACTGGAGGACAGGGGGCCCAAGAGACCCAGTACTTC.

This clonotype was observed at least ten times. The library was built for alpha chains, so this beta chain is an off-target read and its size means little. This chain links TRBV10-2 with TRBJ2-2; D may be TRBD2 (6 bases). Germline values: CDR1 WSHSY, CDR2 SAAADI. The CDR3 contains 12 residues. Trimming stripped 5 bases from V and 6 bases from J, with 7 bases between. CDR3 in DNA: TGCGCCAGCAGTACGGGGGCCGGGGAGCTGTTTTTT. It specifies CASSTGAGELFF.

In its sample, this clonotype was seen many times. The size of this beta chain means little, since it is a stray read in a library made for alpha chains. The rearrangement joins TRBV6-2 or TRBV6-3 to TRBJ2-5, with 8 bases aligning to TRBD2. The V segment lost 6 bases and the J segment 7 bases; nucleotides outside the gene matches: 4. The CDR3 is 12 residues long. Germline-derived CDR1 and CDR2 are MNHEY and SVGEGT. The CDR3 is CASRTGGVTQYF. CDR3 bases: TGTGCCAGCAGAACGGGAGGGGTGACCCAGTACTTC.

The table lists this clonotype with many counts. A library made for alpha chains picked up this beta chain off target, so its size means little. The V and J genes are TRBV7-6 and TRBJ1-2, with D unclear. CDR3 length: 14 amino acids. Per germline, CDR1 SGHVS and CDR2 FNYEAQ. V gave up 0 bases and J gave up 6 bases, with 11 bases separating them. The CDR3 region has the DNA TGTGCCAGCAGCTTAGCCGGCAGCCTAGATGGCTACACCTTC. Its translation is CASSLAGSLDGYTF.

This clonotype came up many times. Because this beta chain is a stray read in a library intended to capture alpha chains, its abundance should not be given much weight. The CDR3 DNA sequence: TGTGCCAGCAGTTCCCACCGGGACCCCCCACAAAACATTCAGTACTTC. This translates into CASSSHRDPPQNIQYF. V usage is TRBV6-2 or TRBV6-3 and J usage is TRBJ2-4, with D perhaps TRBD1 or TRBD2 (5 bases each). V dropped 4 bases and J dropped 5 bases, with 18 bases sitting between them. The CDR3 is 16 amino acids. Germline lookup yields CDR1 MNHEY and CDR2 SVGEGT.

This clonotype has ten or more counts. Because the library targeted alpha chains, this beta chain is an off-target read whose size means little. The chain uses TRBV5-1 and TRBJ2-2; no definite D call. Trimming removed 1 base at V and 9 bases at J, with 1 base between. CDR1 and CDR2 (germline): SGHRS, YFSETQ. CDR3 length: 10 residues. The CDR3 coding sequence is TGCGCCAGCAGCTTGTGGGAGCTGTTTTTT. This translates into CASSLWELFF.

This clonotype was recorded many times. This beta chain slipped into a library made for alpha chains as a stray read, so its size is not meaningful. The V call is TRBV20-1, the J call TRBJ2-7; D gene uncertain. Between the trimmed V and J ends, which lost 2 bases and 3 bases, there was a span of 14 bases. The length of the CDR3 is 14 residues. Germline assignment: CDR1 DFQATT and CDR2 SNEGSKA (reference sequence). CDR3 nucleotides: TGCAGTGCTAGAAACCCTCGGGCTAACTACGAGCAGTACTTC. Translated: CSARNPRANYEQYF.

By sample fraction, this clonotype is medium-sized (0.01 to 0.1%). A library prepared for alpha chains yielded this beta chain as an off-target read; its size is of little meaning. The CDR3 spells CASSQVAGTYNEQFF. The CDR3 DNA reads as TGTGCCAGCAGCCAAGTAGCGGGAACCTACAATGAGCAGTTCTTC. The J gene is TRBJ2-1, the V gene TRBV3-1, with 8 bases lining up with TRBD2. Trimming removed 1 base from V and 2 bases from J; junction bases left unmatched: 1. Per germline, CDR1 LGHDT and CDR2 YNNKEL (reference sequence). CDR3 length: 15 amino acids.

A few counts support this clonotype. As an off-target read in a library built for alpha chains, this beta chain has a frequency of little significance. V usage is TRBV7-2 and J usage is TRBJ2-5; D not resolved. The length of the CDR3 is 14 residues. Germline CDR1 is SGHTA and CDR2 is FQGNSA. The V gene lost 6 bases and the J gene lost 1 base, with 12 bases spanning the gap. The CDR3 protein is CASRAGTLQETQYF. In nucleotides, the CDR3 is TGTGCCAGCAGGGCAGGAACCCTCCAAGAGACCCAGTACTTC.

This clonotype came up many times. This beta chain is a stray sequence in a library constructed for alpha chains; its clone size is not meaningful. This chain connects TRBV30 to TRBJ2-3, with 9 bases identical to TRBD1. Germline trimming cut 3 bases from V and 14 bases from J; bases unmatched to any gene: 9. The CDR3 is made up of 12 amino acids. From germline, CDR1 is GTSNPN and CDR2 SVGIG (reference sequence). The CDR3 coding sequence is TGTGCCTGGAGCGTCGACAGGGGGGGTCCGTATTTT. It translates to CAWSVDRGGPYF.

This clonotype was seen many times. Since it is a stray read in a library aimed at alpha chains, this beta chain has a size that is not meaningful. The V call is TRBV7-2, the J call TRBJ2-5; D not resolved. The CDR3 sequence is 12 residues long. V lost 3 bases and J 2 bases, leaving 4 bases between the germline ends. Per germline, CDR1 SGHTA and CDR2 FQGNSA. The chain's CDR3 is CASSLEQETQYF. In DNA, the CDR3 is TGTGCCAGCAGCTTGGAACAAGAGACCCAGTACTTC.

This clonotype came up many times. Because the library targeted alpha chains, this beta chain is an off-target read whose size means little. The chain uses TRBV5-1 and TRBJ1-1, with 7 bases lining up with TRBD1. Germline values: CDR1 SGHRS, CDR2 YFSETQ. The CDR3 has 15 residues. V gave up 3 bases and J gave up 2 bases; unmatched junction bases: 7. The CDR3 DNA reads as TGCGCCAGCAGCTGGAGGGACAGCTCAAACACTGAAGCTTTCTTT. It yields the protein CASSWRDSSNTEAFF.

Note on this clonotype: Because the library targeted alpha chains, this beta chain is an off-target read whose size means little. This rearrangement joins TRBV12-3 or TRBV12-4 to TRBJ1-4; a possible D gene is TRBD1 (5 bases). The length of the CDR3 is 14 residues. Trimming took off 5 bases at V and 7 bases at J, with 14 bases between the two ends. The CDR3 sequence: CASSPRGRGEKLFF. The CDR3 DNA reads TGTGCCAGCAGTCCTCGGGGGAGAGGTGAAAAACTGTTTTTT.

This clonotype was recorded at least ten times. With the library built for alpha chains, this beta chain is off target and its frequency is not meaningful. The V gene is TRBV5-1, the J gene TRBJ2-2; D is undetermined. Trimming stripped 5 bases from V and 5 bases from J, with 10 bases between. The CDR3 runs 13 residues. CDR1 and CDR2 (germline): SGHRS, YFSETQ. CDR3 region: CASRLVSTGELFF. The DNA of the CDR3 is TGCGCCAGCAGGCTAGTGTCGACCGGGGAGCTGTTTTTT.

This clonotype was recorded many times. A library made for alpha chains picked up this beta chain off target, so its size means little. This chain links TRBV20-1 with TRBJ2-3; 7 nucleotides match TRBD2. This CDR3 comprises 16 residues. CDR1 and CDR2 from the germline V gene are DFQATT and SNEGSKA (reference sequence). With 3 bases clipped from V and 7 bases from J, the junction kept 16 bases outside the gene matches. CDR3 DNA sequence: TGCAGTGCTAGTTCGCGGGAGCGTTCAGGCGGATATACGCAGTATTTT. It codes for CSASSRERSGGYTQYF.

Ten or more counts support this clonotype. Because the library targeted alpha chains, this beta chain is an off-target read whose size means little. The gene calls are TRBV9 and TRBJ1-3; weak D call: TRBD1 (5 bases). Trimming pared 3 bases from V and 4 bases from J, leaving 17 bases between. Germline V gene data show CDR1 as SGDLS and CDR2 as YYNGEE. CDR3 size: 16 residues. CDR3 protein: CASSASQGVSGNTIYF. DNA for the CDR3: TGTGCCAGCAGCGCAAGCCAGGGAGTCTCCGGAAACACCATATATTTT.